This T cell receptor (beta chain) appears in the sequencing data of a study of blood T cell repertoires in COVID-19. From germline, CDR1 is MNHNS and CDR2 SASEGT. This CDR3 contains 14 residues. V was clipped by 2 bases and J by 8 bases, with 15 bases between them. Clones were sequenced by immunoSEQ multiplex PCR, and TCRdb holds only the in-frame ones, with some missing. Of roughly 320,000 clones in the sample, roughly 90% are singletons; the top ten hold around 4.2%. The chain links TRBV6-1 to TRBJ1-2; tentative D call: TRBD1 (5 bases). The specimen sequenced was PBMCs or T cells enriched from blood (not recorded which). This receptor was identified in a woman between 25 and 40 years old who had been exposed to COVID-19. CDR3 sequence: CASSEKGQGGGYTF. CDR3 nucleotides: TGTGCCAGCAGTGAAAAGGGGCAGGGTGGCGGCTACACCTTC.